Following are 27 T cell receptor beta chains from one sample sequenced in a study of T cells in tuberculosis. The data were produced by immunoSEQ multiplex PCR, yet TCRdb's version contains in-frame clones alone and is incomplete. Altogether more than 35,000 clones are present, over 85% being singletons, with the ten largest covering roughly 6.4%. Material for sequencing was PBMCs. Receptors originate from a donor under 30 with latent tuberculosis or without tuberculosis infection.

The chain couples TRBV2 to TRBJ1-1, with TRBD1 matching over 9 bases. The junction had 6 bases not matched to a gene; V was cut back by 1 base and J by 6 bases. The CDR3 contains 15 residues. The germline V gene encodes CDR1 SNHLY and CDR2 FYNNEI. The CDR3 loop is CASSEGQGGSAEAFF. The CDR3 DNA follows: TGTGCCAGCAGTGAAGGACAGGGGGGTTCGGCTGAAGCTTTCTTT.

The chain couples TRBV5-5 to TRBJ1-1, with D possibly matching TRBD1 (6 bases). Germline CDR1 SGHKS, CDR2 YYEKEE (reference sequence). This CDR3 contains 14 residues. V was cut by 2 bases and J by 7 bases, with 15 bases left in between. CDR3: CASSLIPKDSEAFF. The CDR3 bases are TGTGCCAGCAGCTTAATCCCCAAGGACAGTGAAGCTTTCTTT.

The chain recombines TRBV18 with TRBJ1-2; D is unclear. Trimming took off 6 bases at V and 7 bases at J, with 21 bases between the two ends. Germline lookup yields CDR1 KGHSH and CDR2 LQKENI. This CDR3 contains 15 residues. This CDR3 is CASSPSERMEAGYTF. CDR3 coding DNA: TGTGCCAGCTCCCCGTCGGAGAGAATGGAAGCTGGCTACACCTTC.

The chain is built from TRBV21-1 and TRBJ2-5; TRBD1, the table's D call, lacks a check against the DNA. TRBV21-1 is a known pseudogene. The CDR3 contains 16 residues. CDR3: CASSPGKGGGGETQYF. The CDR3 DNA follows: TGTGCCAGCAGCCCAGGGAAAGGTGGGGGCGGAGAGACCCAGTACTTC.

This chain joins TRBV6-6 and TRBJ2-3; D is possibly TRBD2 (6 bases). Trimming pared 4 bases from V and 3 bases from J, leaving 17 bases between. Germline lookup yields CDR1 MNHNY and CDR2 SVGAGI (reference sequence). The CDR3 is 16 residues long. This chain's CDR3 is CASSLVAGPQTDTQYF. Written as DNA, the CDR3 is TGTGCCAGCAGTTTAGTGGCGGGGCCTCAAACAGATACGCAGTATTTT.

This clone was counted once. V is TRBV30 and J is TRBJ1-2, with D possibly matching TRBD1 (5 bases). The CDR3 spans 13 residues. Deletions cut 0 bases from V and 7 bases from J, with 12 bases between. The germline CDR1 and CDR2 sequences are GTSNPN and SVGIG (reference sequence). The CDR3 nucleotides are TGTGCCTGGAGTGTTCACCGGGGGTCTGGCTACACCTTC. Amino acids: CAWSVHRGSGYTF.

V is TRBV20-1 and J is TRBJ1-2, with a tentative D call TRBD1 (6 bases). V shed 6 bases and J shed 4 bases, with 9 bases lying between them. The CDR3 has 11 residues. Germline V CDR1 and CDR2: DFQATT, SNEGSKA (reference sequence). DNA for the CDR3: TGCAGTGCCAGGGGCAGCTATGGCTACACCTTC. Amino acid sequence: CSARGSYGYTF.

V and J are TRBV19 and TRBJ2-7; 11 bases are shared with TRBD1. CDR3 length: 20 residues. Looked up from germline, CDR1 is LNHDA and CDR2 is SQIVND (reference sequence). V lost 9 bases, J lost 3 bases, and 25 bases stayed unmatched. DNA of the CDR3: TGTGCCAGGGCCGGGACAGGGGGTGGGGGCTACTACCCAAAGGTCTACGAGCAGTACTTC. Protein product: CARAGTGGGGYYPKVYEQYF.

This clone has a single count. V gene TRBV25-1 combines with J gene TRBJ1-5; 9 bases fit TRBD1. CDR3 length equals 14 residues. The germline V gene encodes CDR1 MGHDK and CDR2 SYGVNS. With 5 bases clipped from V and 6 bases from J, the junction kept 5 bases outside the gene matches. The CDR3, as DNA: TGTGCCAGCAGTCCGGGACAGGGCCGTCAGCCCCAGCATTTT. Protein: CASSPGQGRQPQHF.

The rearrangement links TRBV9 to TRBJ1-2; 8 nucleotides agree with TRBD1. Germline V gene sequence: CDR1 SGDLS, CDR2 YYNGEE. This CDR3 region has 16 residues. The junction had 9 bases not matched to a gene; V was cut back by 0 bases and J by 5 bases. This CDR3 is CASSVGAGGMKYGYTF. The CDR3 nucleotides read TGTGCCAGCAGCGTAGGGGCAGGGGGCATGAAATATGGCTACACCTTC. Full variable domain (rest looked up from reference TRBV9 and TRBJ1-2): DSGVTQTPKHLITATGQRVTLRCSPRSGDLSVYWYQQSLDQGLQFLIQYYNGEERAKGNILERFSAQQFPDLHSELNLSSLELGDSALYFCASSVGAGGMKYGYTFGSGTRLTVV.

V is TRBV29-1 and J is TRBJ1-3; perhaps TRBD1 as D (6 bases). V shed 4 bases and J shed 0 bases, with 10 bases lying between them. Germline V gene data show CDR1 as SQVTM and CDR2 as ANQGSEA. The CDR3 length is 14 residues. In DNA, the CDR3 is TGCAGCGTTGTTACAGGGAGCTCTGGAAACACCATATATTTT. It is translated as CSVVTGSSGNTIYF.

Only one count was recorded for this clone. The rearrangement joins TRBV27 to TRBJ2-5; 9 nucleotides line up with TRBD1. The V segment lost 3 bases and the J segment 5 bases; nucleotides outside the gene matches: 7. The CDR3 is 15 amino acids. The germline gives CDR1 MNHEY, CDR2 SMNVEV (reference sequence). DNA of the CDR3: TGTGCCAGCAGTTTTATAACAGGGGGCGCGGAGACCCAGTACTTC. It translates to CASSFITGGAETQYF.

The V call is TRBV6-6, the J call TRBJ1-3, with a possible D match to TRBD1 (5 bases). The CDR3 is made up of 11 amino acids. Germline loops: CDR1 MNHNY, CDR2 SVGAGI (reference sequence). V was shortened by 7 bases and J by 16 bases, with 17 bases between the two germline ends. In DNA, the CDR3 is TGTGCCAGCAAGGTGGGCCGGGACTGTTATTTT. It encodes CASKVGRDCYF.

The count of this clone is one. The V and J genes are TRBV10-3 and TRBJ1-1; the D gene is possibly TRBD1 (5 bases). Trimming stripped 6 bases from V and 3 bases from J, with 8 bases between. The CDR3 contains 12 residues. CDR1 is ENHRY, CDR2 SYGVKD, per germline. The CDR3 region is CAIRGQHTEAFF. In nucleotides, the CDR3 is TGTGCCATCAGAGGACAACACACTGAAGCTTTCTTT.

The rearrangement uses TRBV5-5 and TRBJ1-4; 8 nucleotides agree with TRBD1. The ends lost 4 bases at V and 4 bases at J; junction bases unmatched: 3. The germline gives CDR1 SGHKS, CDR2 YYEKEE (reference sequence). This CDR3 is 14 amino acids long. CDR3: CASSTGQDNEKLFF. The CDR3 DNA reads as TGTGCCAGCAGCACGGGACAGGATAATGAAAAACTGTTTTTT.

This clone turned up a few times. This rearrangement joins TRBV19 to TRBJ1-2; no definite D call. CDR3 length: 15 amino acids. Per the germline V gene, CDR1 is LNHDA and CDR2 is SQIVND (reference sequence). Trimming took 5 bases from V and 3 from J, leaving 16 bases between them. The CDR3 reads CASSYTAGRDYGYTF. In DNA, the CDR3 is TGTGCCAGTAGTTACACCGCGGGAAGGGACTATGGCTACACCTTC.

The chain recombines TRBV6-1 with TRBJ2-1; TRBD1 aligns across 8 bases. Germline V lookup: CDR1 MNHNS, CDR2 SASEGT. The CDR3 spans 14 residues. Trimming took 6 bases from V and 5 from J; bases not matched to a gene: 6. CDR3 nucleotide sequence: TGTGCCAGCAGAGTCAGGGGGCGAGACAATGAGCAGTTCTTC. The encoded protein is CASRVRGRDNEQFF.

The V gene is TRBV28, the J gene TRBJ1-6; D unresolved. V was clipped by 3 bases and J by 3 bases, with 9 bases between them. The germline CDR1 and CDR2 sequences are MDHEN and SYDVKM. The CDR3 consists of 15 residues. CDR3 protein: CASSLRVGYNSPLHF. CDR3 nucleotides: TGTGCCAGCAGTTTGAGGGTAGGCTATAATTCACCCCTCCACTTT.

Here the CDR3 reads CASSLTGTGSGNEQFF. DNA of the CDR3: TGTGCCAGCAGCTTAACGGGGACAGGGTCAGGGAATGAGCAGTTCTTC. V gene TRBV7-3 combines with J gene TRBJ2-1; 9 nucleotides line up with TRBD1. The CDR3 spans 16 residues. Germline V gene data show CDR1 as SGHTA and CDR2 as FQGTGA. Trimming at V came to 0 bases and at J to 7 bases, leaving 7 bases not matched to a gene.

The rearrangement joins TRBV27 to TRBJ2-1; 7 bases are a match to TRBD1. Germline CDR1 is MNHEY and CDR2 is SMNVEV (reference sequence). The CDR3 consists of 15 residues. Trimming at V came to 5 bases and at J to 5 bases, leaving 9 bases not matched to a gene. The chain's CDR3 is CASSTTGQVHNEQFF. The CDR3 DNA is TGTGCCAGCAGTACCACCGGACAGGTGCACAATGAGCAGTTCTTC.

This clone was recorded once. The genes are TRBV19 and TRBJ2-3, with a tentative D call TRBD2 (5 bases). Per germline, CDR1 LNHDA and CDR2 SQIVND (reference sequence). Trimming pared 1 base from V and 4 bases from J, leaving 9 bases between. This CDR3 contains 14 residues. CDR3 protein: CASSIGGLADTQYF. CDR3 coding DNA: TGTGCCAGTAGTATAGGAGGGCTTGCAGATACGCAGTATTTT.

This chain connects TRBV9 to TRBJ2-3; TRBD1 is a possible D gene (8 bases). V dropped 4 bases and J dropped 6 bases, with 21 bases sitting between them. The germline V gene encodes CDR1 SGDLS and CDR2 YYNGEE. The CDR3 is made up of 16 amino acids. This CDR3 reads CASSSRGDRPSDTQYF. As DNA, the CDR3 is TGTGCCAGCAGCTCCCGGGGGGACAGGCCCTCCGATACGCAGTATTTT.

This chain connects TRBV19 to TRBJ2-1; D ambiguous. V was cut by 2 bases and J by 2 bases, with 10 bases left in between. The CDR3 loop spans 15 amino acids. The germline CDR1 and CDR2 sequences are LNHDA and SQIVND (reference sequence). CDR3 coding DNA: TGTGCCAGTAGTATACAAACTACTGCCTACAATGAGCAGTTCTTC. Encoded protein: CASSIQTTAYNEQFF. The full variable domain, with the rest looked up from reference TRBV19 and TRBJ2-1, is DGGITQSPKYLFRKEGQNVTLSCEQNLNHDAMYWYRQDPGQGLRLIYYSQIVNDFQKGDIAEGYSVSREKKESFPLTVTSAQKNPTAFYLCASSIQTTAYNEQFFGPGTRLTVL.

V usage is TRBV5-4 and J usage is TRBJ2-1; TRBD2 aligns across 11 bases. V shed 1 base and J 12 bases; nucleotides not matched to a gene: 9. Looked up from germline, CDR1 is SGHNT and CDR2 is YYREEE (reference sequence). The CDR3 is made up of 15 amino acids. In DNA form, the CDR3 reads TGTGCCAGCAGCTTGCGGCTAGCGGGGGGCCGGGGGCAGTTCTTC. It translates to CASSLRLAGGRGQFF.

The CDR3 DNA reads as TGTGCCAGCAGGACCGGACAGGCCTCTGAAGCTTTCTTT. This encodes CASRTGQASEAFF. This sequence joins TRBV6-6 and TRBJ1-1; TRBD1 matches at 7 bases. With V trimmed by 6 bases and J by 6 bases, 7 bases remained unmatched. The germline CDR1 and CDR2 sequences are MNHNY and SVGAGI (reference sequence). The CDR3 runs to 13 residues.

The V call is TRBV27, the J call TRBJ2-7; D is unresolved. Per germline, CDR1 MNHEY and CDR2 SMNVEV (reference sequence). The V gene lost 2 bases and the J gene lost 3 bases, with 11 bases spanning the gap. CDR3 length: 14 amino acids. CDR3 region: CASSLMAGDYEQYF. The DNA of the CDR3 is TGTGCCAGCAGTTTAATGGCAGGCGACTACGAGCAGTACTTC.

This clone is a singleton in its sample. The chain has TRBV27 and TRBJ1-2; TRBD1 aligns across 8 bases. The V and J ends lost 4 bases and 3 bases, in that order; junction bases with no gene match: 7. Germline V gene sequence: CDR1 MNHEY, CDR2 SMNVEV (reference sequence). This CDR3 has 15 residues. CDR3 loop: CASSSYGQGHYGYTF. The CDR3, as DNA: TGTGCCAGCAGTTCCTACGGACAGGGCCACTATGGCTACACCTTC.